This TCR beta chain was sequenced in a study of monozygotic twins with inflammatory bowel disease. Study observations and caveats: Against healthy co-twins, IBD patients had lower TCRbeta diversity (measured by inverse Simpson). Distinguishing T cell subtypes was not possible. Immunosuppressive treatments were not uniform, and this may have added variability to patient repertoires.

After re-calling the 5' RACE reads, TCRdb lists one entry per CDR3 protein, DNA absent. The sample table sets out approximately 400,000 distinct CDR3 sequences. The CDR3 runs to 15 residues. Per germline, CDR1 SGHNT and CDR2 YYREEE (reference sequence). Note on this clonotype: Its antigen is currently unknown.

The TCR originated in a human donor with ulcerative colitis or Crohn's disease, or a healthy co-twin of an affected twin (not recorded which). V and J are TRBV5-4 and TRBJ2-7; TCRdb's assignment of TRBD2 cannot be checked, as there is no DNA. Sequenced input: blood. CDR3 residues: CASSWEPGLLYEQYF.